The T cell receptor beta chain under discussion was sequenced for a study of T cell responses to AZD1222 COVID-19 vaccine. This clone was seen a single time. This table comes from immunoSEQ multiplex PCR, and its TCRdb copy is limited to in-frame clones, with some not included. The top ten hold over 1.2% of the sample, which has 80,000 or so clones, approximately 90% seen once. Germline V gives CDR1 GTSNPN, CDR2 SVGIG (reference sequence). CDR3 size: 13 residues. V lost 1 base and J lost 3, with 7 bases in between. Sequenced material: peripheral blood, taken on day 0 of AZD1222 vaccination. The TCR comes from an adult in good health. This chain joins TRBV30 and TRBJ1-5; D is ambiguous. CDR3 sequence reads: CAWSGHSNQPQHF. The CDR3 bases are TGTGCCTGGAGTGGACACTCCAATCAGCCCCAGCATTTT.